The 9 T cell receptor beta chains in this list originate from one sample, sequenced in a study of blood T cell repertoires in COVID-19. TCRdb's copy holds only in-frame clones and misses some; the assay was immunoSEQ multiplex PCR. Counted here are 250,000 to 350,000 clones, roughly 80% occurring once; the ten biggest clones make up 15% to 18%. The sequencing sample was made of peripheral blood. These receptors were taken from a person in their 70s with COVID-19, enrolled during active disease.

The chain couples TRBV6-5 to TRBJ2-7, with D maybe TRBD2 (5 bases). The CDR3 spans 13 residues. CDR1 is MNHEY, CDR2 SVGAGI, per germline. Deletions cut 5 bases from V and 2 bases from J, with 10 bases between. For the CDR3, the DNA is TGTGCCAGCAGTAAGGGAGATGCCTACGAGCAGTACTTC. It yields the protein CASSKGDAYEQYF.

This chain connects TRBV7-2 to TRBJ2-5; 8 nucleotides agree with TRBD2. The CDR3 runs to 15 residues. Trimming at V came to 2 bases and at J to 2 bases, leaving 4 bases not matched to a gene. Germline CDR1 reads SGHTA; CDR2 reads FQGNSA. The CDR3, as DNA: TGTGCCAGCAGCTTACCGACGGGGGGGCAAGAGACCCAGTACTTC. Its protein is CASSLPTGGQETQYF.

The chain recombines TRBV5-8 with TRBJ1-6; 7 nucleotides line up with TRBD1. The CDR3 contains 14 residues. With 6 bases clipped from V and 9 bases from J, the junction kept 9 bases outside the gene matches. In germline, CDR1 is SGHTS, CDR2 YDEGEE. The CDR3 DNA follows: TGTGCCAGCATCGTGACAGGGACTGGTTCACCCCTCCACTTT. Amino acid sequence: CASIVTGTGSPLHF.

The chain uses TRBV7-9 and TRBJ2-7, with 7 bases identical to TRBD2. There are 14 residues in the CDR3. V was clipped by 5 bases and J by 5 bases; unmatched bases: 9. The germline gives CDR1 SEHNR, CDR2 FQNEAQ (reference sequence). The CDR3 region has the DNA TGTGCCAGCAGCCCCAGCGGGACTCACCACGAGCAGTACTTC. It is translated as CASSPSGTHHEQYF.

The J gene is TRBJ1-5, the V gene TRBV19; D is perhaps TRBD1 (6 bases). Germline lookup yields CDR1 LNHDA and CDR2 SQIVND (reference sequence). This CDR3 region has 14 residues. Trimming removed 2 bases from V and 6 bases from J, with 11 bases in between. The CDR3 here is CASSISRGPQPQHF. The CDR3 DNA sequence: TGTGCCAGTAGTATAAGCAGGGGCCCTCAGCCCCAGCATTTT.

The chain uses TRBV29-1 and TRBJ2-3; D call uncertain. The CDR3 contains 14 residues. From germline, CDR1 is SQVTM and CDR2 ANQGSEA. Trimming pared 8 bases from V and 2 bases from J, leaving 17 bases between. CDR3 nucleotides: TGCAGCTCGCCAGGCCAACCTCACACAGATACGCAGTATTTT. The encoded protein is CSSPGQPHTDTQYF.

Points on this clone: The sample contains more than one DNA sequence encoding this CDR3. The gene calls are TRBV30 and TRBJ1-3; no clear D. V lost 1 base and J 3 bases, leaving 7 bases between the germline ends. The germline gives CDR1 GTSNPN, CDR2 SVGIG (reference sequence). This CDR3 is built from 13 residues. The CDR3 loop reads CAWSAGFGNTIYF. The CDR3 DNA follows: TGTGCCTGGAGTGCGGGTTTTGGAAACACCATATATTTT.

The J gene is TRBJ1-2, the V gene TRBV5-8, with D possibly being TRBD1 (6 bases). Trimming cost V 3 bases and J 8 bases, with 17 bases left between them. The germline V gene has CDR1 SGHTS and CDR2 YDEGEE. CDR3 length: 14 residues. CDR3 loop: CASSSTGMPFGYTF. CDR3 in DNA: TGTGCCAGCAGCTCAACAGGGATGCCCTTCGGCTACACCTTC.

V and J are TRBV5-8 and TRBJ1-5; 8 bases are a match to TRBD1. This CDR3 is 14 amino acids long. Germline-derived CDR1 and CDR2 are SGHTS and YDEGEE. Losses at the gene ends were 5 bases for V and 7 bases for J; bases not matched to a gene: 8. The CDR3 loop reads CASSSRTGRQPQHF. The CDR3 bases are TGTGCCAGCAGTTCCCGGACAGGGAGGCAGCCCCAGCATTTT. Full variable domain (rest looked up from reference TRBV5-8 and TRBJ1-5): EAGVTQSPTHLIKTRGQQATLRCSPISGHTSVYWYQQALGLGLQFLLWYDEGEERNRGNFPPRFSGRQFPNYSSELNVNALELEDSALYLCASSSRTGRQPQHFGDGTRLSIL.